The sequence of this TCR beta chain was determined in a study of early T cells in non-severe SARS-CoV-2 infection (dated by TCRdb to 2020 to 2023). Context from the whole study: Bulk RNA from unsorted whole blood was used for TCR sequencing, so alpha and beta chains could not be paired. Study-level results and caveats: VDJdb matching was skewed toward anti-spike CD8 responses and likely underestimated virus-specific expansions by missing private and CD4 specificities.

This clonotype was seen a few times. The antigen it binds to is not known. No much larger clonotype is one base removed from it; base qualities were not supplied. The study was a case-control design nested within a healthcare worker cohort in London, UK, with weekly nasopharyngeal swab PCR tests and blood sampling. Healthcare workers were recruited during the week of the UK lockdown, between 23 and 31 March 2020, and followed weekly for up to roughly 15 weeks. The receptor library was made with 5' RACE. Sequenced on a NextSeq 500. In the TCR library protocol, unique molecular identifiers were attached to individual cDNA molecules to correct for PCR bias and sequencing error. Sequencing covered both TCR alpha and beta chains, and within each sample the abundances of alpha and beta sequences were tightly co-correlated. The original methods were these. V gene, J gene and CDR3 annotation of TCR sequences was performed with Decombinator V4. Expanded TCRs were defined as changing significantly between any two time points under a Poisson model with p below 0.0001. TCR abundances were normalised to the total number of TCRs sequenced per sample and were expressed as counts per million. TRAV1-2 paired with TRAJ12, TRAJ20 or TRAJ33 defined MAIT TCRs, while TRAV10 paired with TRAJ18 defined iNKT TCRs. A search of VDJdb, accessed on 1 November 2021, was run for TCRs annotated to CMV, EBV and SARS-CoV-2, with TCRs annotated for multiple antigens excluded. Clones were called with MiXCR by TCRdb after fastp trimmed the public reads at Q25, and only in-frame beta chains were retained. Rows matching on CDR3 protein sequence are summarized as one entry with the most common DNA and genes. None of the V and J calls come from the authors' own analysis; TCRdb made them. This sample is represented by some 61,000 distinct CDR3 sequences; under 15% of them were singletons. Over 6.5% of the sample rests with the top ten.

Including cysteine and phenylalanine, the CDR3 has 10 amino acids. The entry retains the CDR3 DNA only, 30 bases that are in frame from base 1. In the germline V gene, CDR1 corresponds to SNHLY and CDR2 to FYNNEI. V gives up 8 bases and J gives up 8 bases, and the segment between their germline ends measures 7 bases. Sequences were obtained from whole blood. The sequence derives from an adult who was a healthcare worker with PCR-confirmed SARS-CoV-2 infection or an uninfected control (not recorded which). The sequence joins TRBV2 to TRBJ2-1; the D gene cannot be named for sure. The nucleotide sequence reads TGTGCCAGCGGGTATTATGAGCAGTTCTTC. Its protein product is CASGYYEQFF.